This T cell receptor (beta chain) came from a study of T cell responses to AZD1222 COVID-19 vaccine. Sequenced by immunoSEQ multiplex PCR; TCRdb stores in-frame clones only, minus some. The sample consists of around 80,000 clones, approximately 83% of them appearing once. V lost 1 base, J lost 2 bases, and 3 bases stayed unmatched. From germline, CDR1 is SGHDT and CDR2 YYEEEE. CDR3 size: 15 residues. Material: peripheral blood, obtained 28 days after the second AZD1222 dose. The rearrangement uses TRBV5-6 and TRBJ2-5, with 9 bases aligning to TRBD1. The sequence was obtained from an adult who received the AZD1222 COVID-19 vaccine. The CDR3 DNA reads as TGTGCCAGCAGCTTGATAGGGACAGGGCAAGAGACCCAGTACTTC. Amino acids: CASSLIGTGQETQYF.